The entry below describes one TCR beta chain. Assay used: immunoSEQ multiplex PCR; TCRdb lists only in-frame clones, some missing. This repertoire shows around 130,000 clones, approximately 80% found once; its top ten account for over 15%. The CDR3 covers 15 residues. Germline assignment: CDR1 SGHTA and CDR2 FQGNSA. With 5 bases clipped from V and 2 bases from J, the junction kept 9 bases outside the gene matches. The data originate from a study of blood T cell repertoires in COVID-19. The sample comprised peripheral blood. The rearrangement links TRBV7-2 to TRBJ2-7, with 7 positions matching TRBD1. The receptor was derived from an older man with acute or convalescent COVID-19. CDR3 bases: TGTGCCAGCAGCCCCGGACGGGACAGCCCCTACGAGCAGTACTTC. This sequence encodes CASSPGRDSPYEQYF.